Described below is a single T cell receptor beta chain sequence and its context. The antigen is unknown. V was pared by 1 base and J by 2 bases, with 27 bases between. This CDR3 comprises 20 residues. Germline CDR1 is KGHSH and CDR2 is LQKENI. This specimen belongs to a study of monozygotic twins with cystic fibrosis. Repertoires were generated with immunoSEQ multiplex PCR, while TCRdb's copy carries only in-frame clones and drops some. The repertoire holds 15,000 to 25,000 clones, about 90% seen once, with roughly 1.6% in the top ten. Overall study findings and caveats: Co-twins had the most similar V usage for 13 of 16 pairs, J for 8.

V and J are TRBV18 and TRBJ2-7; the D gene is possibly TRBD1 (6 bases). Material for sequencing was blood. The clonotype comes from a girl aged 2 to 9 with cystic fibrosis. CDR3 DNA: TGTGCCAGCTCACCACTCACTTCACCCATGGGGGCTAGTCAACCCTACGAGCAGTACTTC. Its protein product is CASSPLTSPMGASQPYEQYF.